This TCR beta chain was retrieved from a study of blood T cell repertoires in COVID-19. Study-level information: The study drew acute and convalescent COVID-19 samples from the United States, Italy and Spain. T cells, B-cell-depleted T cells, or PBMCs supplied cDNA or gDNA.

This clone appeared once. The authors' processing: Nucleated cell counts were estimated from reference gene primer amplification. Data came from immunoSEQ multiplex PCR; TCRdb stores just in-frame clones and leaves some out. The V and J calls and clone size are taken from that table; D and trimming were inferred from the DNA. The repertoire holds fewer than 200,000 clones, approximately 80% seen once, with roughly 8.3% in the top ten. CDR3 length: 14 amino acids. Germline CDR1 reads LNHDA; CDR2 reads SQIVND (reference sequence). The V and J ends lost 3 bases and 4 bases respectively, with 12 bases between them.

The source material was peripheral blood. The receptor was isolated from a man in his 60s with acute or convalescent COVID-19. The V call is TRBV19, the J call TRBJ1-2; a possible D gene is TRBD1 (5 bases). CDR3 bases: TGTGCCAGTAGTATTCAGGGTCTTGGCTATGGCTACACCTTC. It is translated as CASSIQGLGYGYTF. Filled out from reference TRBV19 and TRBJ1-2, the complete variable domain reads DGGITQSPKYLFRKEGQNVTLSCEQNLNHDAMYWYRQDPGQGLRLIYYSQIVNDFQKGDIAEGYSVSREKKESFPLTVTSAQKNPTAFYLCASSIQGLGYGYTFGSGTRLTVV.